This passage covers 16 T cell receptor beta chains from one sample sequenced in a study of blood T cells in healthy people across ages. Then a second PCR, running roughly 6 to 11 cycles, was carried out with a sample-barcoded 5' primer and a J-beta primer mix. MiXCR, run by TCRdb on the 5' RACE reads, gives a single entry per CDR3 protein. In the table there are 1,500,000 or so distinct CDR3 sequences, 42% of which are singletons. The sample was blood. These receptor sequences come from a woman aged 18-35 years in good health.

This clonotype was seen more than once but under ten times. The V and J genes are TRBV4-3 and TRBJ1-4; D remains ambiguous. This CDR3 contains 13 residues. V was cut by 3 bases and J by 8 bases, with 10 bases left in between. CDR1 and CDR2 (germline): LGHNA, YSLEER. In DNA form, the CDR3 reads TGCGCCAGCAGCCAGCTCTTGTGGGAAAAACTGTTTTTT. As protein: CASSQLLWEKLFF.

This clonotype was detected ten times or more. The chain couples TRBV5-1 to TRBJ2-5; a possible D gene is TRBD2 (6 bases). This CDR3 comprises 14 residues. Germline CDR1 SGHRS, CDR2 YFSETQ. Trimming took off 1 base at V and 1 base at J, with 8 bases between the two ends. CDR3 bases: TGCGCCAGCAGCTTGCTAGCGCGCCAAGAGACCCAGTACTTC. This codes for CASSLLARQETQYF.

J is TRBJ2-1 and V is TRBV20-1, with D maybe TRBD2 (6 bases). Germline V lookup: CDR1 DFQATT, CDR2 SNEGSKA (reference sequence). V shed 5 bases and J shed 6 bases, with 11 bases lying between them. This CDR3 region has 12 residues. The CDR3 DNA sequence: TGCAGTGCTGAGACTAGTCCCAATGAGCAGTTCTTC. Its translation is CSAETSPNEQFF.

Turning to this clonotype: One junction end does not reproduce the germline sequence, and a read error may be involved. The rearrangement links TRBV4-1 to TRBJ1-6, with D hard to call. CDR1 is MGHRA, CDR2 YSYEKL, per germline. There are 16 residues in the CDR3. The CDR3 loop reads CAGRRVRGRYNSPLHF. The CDR3 DNA sequence: TGCGCCGGCAGACGCGTTCGAGGTCGATATAATTCACCCCTCCACTTT.

J is TRBJ2-4 and V is TRBV4-3; D gene uncertain. V shed 0 bases and J shed 13 bases, with 16 bases lying between them. Germline lookup yields CDR1 LGHNA and CDR2 YSLEER. This CDR3 has 14 residues. The CDR3 here is CASSQDRTFEEQYF. The DNA for the CDR3 is TGCGCCAGCAGCCAAGACAGGACCTTTGAGGAGCAGTACTTC.

The V call is TRBV5-1, the J call TRBJ2-1; 9 bases fit TRBD1. CDR3 length: 15 amino acids. The germline V gene encodes CDR1 SGHRS and CDR2 YFSETQ. V lost 0 bases, J lost 7 bases, and 5 bases stayed unmatched. The CDR3 nucleotides are TGCGCCAGCAGCTTGGTGGGGACAGGGCCAAATGAGCAGTTCTTC. Translation: CASSLVGTGPNEQFF.

This clonotype was detected a few times. This chain joins TRBV3-1 and TRBJ2-5; TRBD2 matches at 8 bases. The CDR3 is 15 residues long. CDR1 is LGHDT and CDR2 is YNNKEL in the germline V gene (reference sequence). V lost 5 bases, J lost 6 bases, and 11 bases stayed unmatched. CDR3 sequence reads: CASSYLAGRRKTQYF. DNA for the CDR3: TGTGCCAGCAGCTACTTAGCGGGGAGGAGAAAGACCCAGTACTTC.

This clonotype was detected only a few times. The V gene is TRBV3-1, the J gene TRBJ1-1; D unresolved. The V end was cut by 4 bases, the J end by 4 bases, with 13 bases between. Per germline, CDR1 LGHDT and CDR2 YNNKEL (reference sequence). The CDR3 sequence is 14 residues long. The CDR3 here is CASSPRGQSTEAFF. The CDR3 DNA is TGTGCCAGCAGCCCCCGTGGGCAGTCCACTGAAGCTTTCTTT.

This clonotype has more than one count but fewer than ten. The chain joins TRBV29-1 to TRBJ1-2; 7 positions agree with TRBD1. The CDR3 is made up of 13 amino acids. The germline gives CDR1 SQVTM, CDR2 ANQGSEA. The junction had 6 bases not matched to a gene; V was cut back by 6 bases and J by 2 bases. CDR3 sequence: CSVSDRVNYGYTF. CDR3 in DNA: TGCAGCGTGTCCGACAGGGTAAACTATGGCTACACCTTC.

The chain recombines TRBV9 with TRBJ2-3, with D tentatively TRBD2 (5 bases). Trimming cost V 7 bases and J 0 bases, with 15 bases left between them. The CDR3 runs 15 residues. Germline CDR1 and CDR2: SGDLS and YYNGEE. The DNA of the CDR3 is TGTGCCAGCTCCGCTCAGCGGACGAGCACAGATACGCAGTATTTT. Its protein is CASSAQRTSTDTQYF. The variable domain in full, with the rest retrieved from reference TRBV9 and TRBJ2-3, is DSGVTQTPKHLITATGQRVTLRCSPRSGDLSVYWYQQSLDQGLQFLIQYYNGEERAKGNILERFSAQQFPDLHSELNLSSLELGDSALYFCASSAQRTSTDTQYFGPGTRLTVL.

The chain joins TRBV27 to TRBJ2-1, with TRBD2 as a possible D gene (6 bases). V dropped 0 bases and J dropped 2 bases, with 11 bases sitting between them. This CDR3 contains 16 residues. CDR1 is MNHEY, CDR2 SMNVEV, per germline (reference sequence). The CDR3 protein is CASSLSSGLTYNEQFF. The CDR3 nucleotides are TGTGCCAGCAGTTTATCTAGCGGACTAACCTACAATGAGCAGTTCTTC.

This clonotype has only a few counts. The J gene is TRBJ2-3, the V gene TRBV14; possibly TRBD2 for D (5 bases). CDR1 and CDR2 from the germline V gene are SGHDN and FVKESK. This CDR3 contains 17 residues. V lost 3 bases to trimming and J lost 2 bases, with 18 bases between them. The CDR3 loop is CASSHLGGPLITDTQYF. For the CDR3, the DNA is TGTGCCAGCAGCCACTTAGGAGGTCCGTTAATCACAGATACGCAGTATTTT. The variable domain in full, with the rest retrieved from reference TRBV14 and TRBJ2-3, is EAGVTQFPSHSVIEKGQTVTLRCDPISGHDNLYWYRRVMGKEIKFLLHFVKESKQDESGMPNNRFLAERTGGTYSTLKVQPAELEDSGVYFCASSHLGGPLITDTQYFGPGTRLTVL.

The V gene is TRBV20-1, the J gene TRBJ1-6; 8 bases map to TRBD1. The junction had 6 bases not matched to a gene; V was cut back by 1 base and J by 10 bases. Germline V gene data show CDR1 as DFQATT and CDR2 as SNEGSKA (reference sequence). The CDR3 runs 14 residues. The CDR3, as DNA: TGCAGTGCTAGAGCATTGACAGGGGTATCACCCCTCCACTTT. Translation: CSARALTGVSPLHF.

This clonotype was detected only once. The chain employs TRBV7-2 and TRBJ1-2; TRBD1 aligns across 7 bases. The CDR3 is made up of 15 amino acids. J was trimmed by 2 bases and V by 5 bases; bases with no gene match: 8. CDR1 and CDR2 (germline): SGHTA, FQGNSA. The CDR3 coding sequence is TGTGCCAGCAGCCGTTGGAACAGGGGAAACTATGGCTACACCTTC. The encoded protein is CASSRWNRGNYGYTF.

The V and J genes are TRBV27 and TRBJ2-7; D may match TRBD1 or TRBD2 (5 bases each). This CDR3 has 12 amino acids. Germline V lookup: CDR1 MNHEY, CDR2 SMNVEV (reference sequence). Trimming removed 8 bases from V and 4 bases from J, with 12 bases in between. CDR3 loop: CASGDGNYEQYF. CDR3 bases: TGTGCCAGCGGGGACGGGAATTACGAGCAGTACTTC.

This clonotype was recorded a few times. The CDR3 coding sequence is TGTGCCAGCAGTGACGGGGATCACACCGGGGAGCTGTTTTTT. This translates into CASSDGDHTGELFF. The V call is TRBV6-4, the J call TRBJ2-2, with D hard to call. This CDR3 region has 14 residues. V was trimmed by 2 bases and J by 3 bases, leaving 7 bases between them. The germline V gene has CDR1 MRHNA and CDR2 SNTAGT.